This T cell receptor beta chain originates from a study of T cells expressing NK-cell markers. TCRdb re-called the 5' RACE reads; every CDR3 protein appears as one record, without DNA. Recorded here are 150,000 to 180,000 distinct CDR3 sequences; the top ten clones represent 37%. CDR3 length: 13 residues. From germline, CDR1 is MNHEY and CDR2 SMNVEV (reference sequence). Sequenced: blood T cells: a sorted CD56 or NKG2C T cell subset, CD4+ or CD8+ T cells, or bulk PBMC T cells (not recorded which). The clonotype was recovered from a woman in her fifties or sixties in good health. This chain connects TRBV27 to TRBJ2-5; TCRdb outputs TRBD1, but without DNA this stays unchecked. The chain's CDR3 is CASSSTVGQTQYF.